This T cell receptor beta chain was sequenced for a study of blood T cells in healthy people across ages. The authors ran a second PCR of about 6 to 11 cycles using a sample-barcoded 5' primer and a J-beta primer mix. Each TCR beta cDNA got a 12-nucleotide random molecular identifier. TCRdb re-derived calls from the 5' RACE reads in MiXCR, one entry per CDR3 protein. The table shows nearly 800,000 distinct CDR3 sequences, with 45% to 70% occurring only once. The length of the CDR3 is 16 residues. Germline CDR1 reads SGHTA; CDR2 reads FQGNSA. V gave up 4 bases and J gave up 0 bases; unmatched junction bases: 5.

Sequenced: blood. The V call is TRBV7-2, the J call TRBJ2-2; 7 bases fit TRBD2. The receptor was derived from a man aged 35-49 years in good health. The CDR3 DNA follows: TGTGCCAGCAGCTGGGTAGCGGGCGCGAACACCGGGGAGCTGTTTTTT. This sequence encodes CASSWVAGANTGELFF.